A selection of T cell receptor beta chains follows, all from one sample in a study of T cell responses to AZD1222 COVID-19 vaccine. Only in-frame clones appear in the TCRdb table, and some are missing; sequencing was by immunoSEQ multiplex PCR. The data show some 190,000 clones, with 80% to 90% seen just once and approximately 8% held by the top ten. Sequencing was performed on peripheral blood, taken on day 0 of AZD1222 vaccination. The receptors stem from an adult in good health. Each CDR3 is given with its conserved first and last residue. A D gene is named only where the DNA matches it firmly. Rows may omit the clone size; those that give it use once, few, many or a size class.

TRBV5-4	TRBJ1-5	once	NA	TGTGCCAGCAGCCAAAACAGGGACCGTTATAGCAATCAGCCCCAGCATTTT	CASSQNRDRYSNQPQHF
TRBV19	TRBJ2-1	NA	NA	TGTGCCAGTAGTACAGGACAGTACAATGAGCAGTTCTTC	CASSTGQYNEQFF
TRBV20-1	TRBJ1-4	NA	NA	TGCAGTGCTAGAGATCAGGAAAAACTGTTTTTT	CSARDQEKLFF
TRBV7-6	TRBJ2-2	once	NA	TGTGCCAGCAGCTTTACTAGAGACGGGGAGCTGTTTTTT	CASSFTRDGELFF
TRBV27	TRBJ1-1	NA	NA	TGTGCCAGCAGTCTGGACGGTGTAGTGGCTTTCTTT	CASSLDGVVAFF
TRBV9	TRBJ2-2	NA	NA	TGTGCCAGCACCACTACAGGGAACACCGGGGAGCTGTTTTTT	CASTTTGNTGELFF
TRBV5-4	TRBJ2-7	NA	NA	TGTGCCAGCAGCGCGGAACAGGGGAGGGGTCGCGAGCAGTACTTC	CASSAEQGRGREQYF
TRBV5-4	TRBJ1-4	NA	TRBD1	TGTGCCAGCAGCTTGGATAGGACAGGAGAAAAACTGTTTTTT	CASSLDRTGEKLFF
TRBV30	TRBJ1-3	NA	TRBD1	TGTGCCTGGAGGACCCCAGGGGGCTCTGGAAACACCATATATTTT	CAWRTPGGSGNTIYF
TRBV7-3	TRBJ2-1	NA	TRBD1	TGTGCCAGCAGCTTAAATTCGGCAGGGGGCTCCGAGAGCTCCTACAATGAGCAGTTCTTC	CASSLNSAGGSESSYNEQFF
TRBV28	TRBJ2-7	NA	TRBD2	TGTGCCAGCAGTTTAGGGAGGGACTTCTCCTACGAGCAGTACTTC	CASSLGRDFSYEQYF
TRBV6-5	TRBJ2-1	NA	NA	TGTGCCAGCAGCAACTTTATGGACAATGAGCAGTTCTTC	CASSNFMDNEQFF
TRBV7-9	TRBJ2-5	NA	TRBD1	TGTGCCAGCAGCTCAGGACAGGGGGCTCGTGAGACCCAGTACTTC	CASSSGQGARETQYF
TRBV9	TRBJ2-5	once	NA	TGTGCCAGCAGCGTAGACAGCCAAGAGACCCAGTACTTC	CASSVDSQETQYF
TRBV5-1	TRBJ1-1	NA	TRBD1	TGCGCCAGCAGCACGTCCGGGACAGTGAACACTGAAGCTTTCTTT	CASSTSGTVNTEAFF